What follows describes a single T cell receptor (beta chain). This clonotype was picked up many times. Its antigen is not yet known. It has no much larger one-base neighbor in the sample; base qualities were not kept. The TCR beta CDR3 regions were amplified from the RNA transcripts. The TCR CDR3 was subjected to a first round of RT-PCR using the HTBI primer set and the Qiagen OneStep RT-PCR kit. Libraries were constructed in a second round of multiplex PCR, after which size selection and purification were performed. The libraries were sequenced on an Illumina HiSeq2000 using paired-end 100 bp reads. The authors' pipeline ran thus. Raw data were processed with SOAPnuke, discarding reads with adapters, uncalled bases, mean Phred below 15, or no exact constant-primer or identifier match. COPE v1.2.5 was used to merge high-quality paired reads, and clonotypes were defined as unique nucleotide sequences. MiTCR v1.1 was used to align the clonotypes against IMGT TRBV, TRBD and TRBJ reference segments. Only V-J combinations with frequency above 0.0001, covering 99% to 99.2% of repertoires, were analysed. A TCS score was defined as the ratio between F50 (clonal expansion) and ExV (chaos), using BLOSUM62-based TCRdist between CDR3 peptides within each V-J. Welch's t-statistics and random forest reduced around 510 V-J features to 10 to 15, which were used in a naive Bayes classifier (R e1071). The public reads were reanalyzed by TCRdb: fastp trimming at Q25, MiXCR alignment, in-frame beta chains only. Entries that share a CDR3 protein sequence are merged under the most common genes and DNA. The V and J calls come from TCRdb's annotation, not from the publication. This sample is represented by around 250,000 distinct CDR3 sequences; more than 20% of them were singletons. Under 40% of the sample is in the top ten clones.

Ophthalmopathy patients had moderately to severely active disease, Clinical Activity Score of at least 3, NOSPECS grade of at least 4, and duration under 3 months. Exclusion was applied to patients with uncontrolled infections, other autoimmune diseases, pregnancy or lactation. Diagnoses were established on the basis of clinical symptoms, serum thyroxine and TRAb, thyroid ultrasound, and orbital computed tomography. Ficoll-Paque density gradient centrifugation was used to isolate PBMCs from about 9.4 ml of fresh peripheral blood. Trizol reagent was used to extract total RNA, and RNA quality was then checked on an Agilent 2100 Bioanalyzer. This entry is derived from a study of T cells in Graves' hyperthyroidism and ophthalmopathy (dated by TCRdb to about 2019). Concerning the study at large: Peripheral blood samples were taken at initial diagnosis, before any treatment was given. To identify distinguishing TCR V-J signatures, a discovery cohort of around 100 patients was used, comprising 40 to 45 with Graves' ophthalmopathy and 57 with stable Graves' hyperthyroidism. Prospective prediction of ophthalmopathy was tested in an independent validation cohort consisting of 18 hyperthyroidism patients and around 16 patients who later progressed to ophthalmopathy. The 100 or so discovery patients were divided at random into training and test sets in a 7:3 ratio. The study also compared thyroid tissue and blood T-cell repertoires from 6 or 7 Graves' hyperthyroidism patients. Following sampling, methimazole starting at 30 mg daily was given to hyperthyroidism patients, and high-dose intravenous methylprednisolone was given to ophthalmopathy patients. TCR Vbeta CDR3 sequencing of some 140 peripheral blood samples (about 45 ophthalmopathy, 75 hyperthyroidism and about 17 progressor patients) is reported in the paper.

The paper's findings and limits, for the study overall: A model built on a 13 V-J signature distinguished ophthalmopathy from stable hyperthyroidism, reaching roughly 88% sensitivity and around 81% specificity in cross-validation and 80%/75% in testing. Blood samples also contained most of the expanded thyroid clonotypes (frequency above 0.001), which suggests that blood repertoires may reflect thyroid immune responses. No statistical method was used to set the sample size in advance, and investigators knew the group allocation. In validation, progression to ophthalmopathy was predicted by the model with around 70% sensitivity and 72% to 80% specificity, a median of approximately 6.5 months before onset.

The germline V gene sets CDR1 to MNHEY and CDR2 to SVGEGT. V is shortened by 4 bases, J by 0 bases, and the region joining them spans 6 bases. From its cysteine to its phenylalanine, the CDR3 spans 13 amino acids. Of the read, only the CDR3 DNA is kept; its 39 bases are in frame from base 1. The sequencing sample was made of blood. Recombination linked TRBV6-2 or TRBV6-3 to TRBJ1-2; no D gene can be assigned with confidence. This TCR was sampled from a woman in her thirties or forties with Graves' ophthalmopathy. CDR3 protein: CASSFGANYGYTF. The DNA sequence is TGTGCCAGCAGTTTCGGCGCTAACTATGGCTACACCTTC.